This TCR beta chain is from a study of radiotherapy plus CTLA-4 blockade in lung cancer. Study conclusions and caveats: Expansion of tumor-derived TCR clones was observed in blood after radiotherapy plus ipilimumab.

Notes on this clone: Its specificity is unknown.

It was focal radiation plus CTLA-4 blockade with ipilimumab that patients with chemo-refractory metastatic non-small-cell lung cancer received. The junction had 7 bases not matched to a gene; V was cut back by 3 bases and J by 3 bases. CDR3 length equals 16 residues. Germline CDR1 is SGHNT and CDR2 is YYREEE (reference sequence). Profiled with immunoSEQ multiplex PCR; TCRdb holds only in-frame clones, not every one. The sample includes tens of thousands of clones, more than 85% of them seen just once. The chain combines TRBV5-4 with TRBJ1-4; TRBD1 matches at 8 bases. This specimen consisted of peripheral blood, obtained from a patient treated with radiotherapy plus ipilimumab. The receptor comes from a human donor with non-small cell lung cancer that progressed on radiotherapy plus ipilimumab. In nucleotides, the CDR3 is TGTGCCAGCAGCTCCGAAGGACAGGGCGCTAATGAAAAACTGTTTTTT. Translation gives CASSSEGQGANEKLFF.